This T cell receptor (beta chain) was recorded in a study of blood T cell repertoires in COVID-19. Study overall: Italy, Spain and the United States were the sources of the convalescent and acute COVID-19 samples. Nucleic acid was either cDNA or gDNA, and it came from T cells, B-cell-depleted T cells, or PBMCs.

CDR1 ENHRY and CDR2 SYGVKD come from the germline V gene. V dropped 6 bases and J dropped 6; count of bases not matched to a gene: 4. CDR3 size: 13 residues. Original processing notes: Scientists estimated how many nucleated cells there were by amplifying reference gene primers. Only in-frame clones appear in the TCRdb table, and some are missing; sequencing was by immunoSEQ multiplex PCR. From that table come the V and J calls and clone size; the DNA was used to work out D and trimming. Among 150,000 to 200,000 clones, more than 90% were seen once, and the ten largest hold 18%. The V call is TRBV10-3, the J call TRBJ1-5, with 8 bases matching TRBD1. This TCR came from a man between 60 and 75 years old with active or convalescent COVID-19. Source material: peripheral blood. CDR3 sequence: CAIRSGQGQPQHF. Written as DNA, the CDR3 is TGTGCCATCAGAAGCGGACAGGGTCAGCCCCAGCATTTT.